This T cell receptor beta chain was profiled in a study of cytomegalovirus exposure and HLA in healthy donors. Study-wide points: No immune exposure information besides CMV serostatus was available. Association with HLA alleles at 0.05 false discovery rate was found for 15,000 to 20,000 TCR beta sequences in a later analysis.

The PCR employed 60 Vbeta primers together with 13 Jbeta primers. Data came from immunoSEQ multiplex PCR; TCRdb stores just in-frame clones and leaves some out. The sample contains over 75,000 clones, approximately 85% of which appear only once. Trimming took 11 bases from V and 5 from J; bases not matched to a gene: 13. The CDR3 spans 14 residues. CDR1 SGHTA and CDR2 FQGNSA come from the germline V gene. Worth noting for this clone: Its target is not known.

The sequence derives from a young man in good health and CMV-seropositive. The sequenced material came from PBMCs. The V and J genes are TRBV7-2 and TRBJ2-3; TRBD2 agrees at 7 bases. DNA of the CDR3: TGTGCCCGACGGTGGCTAGCGGATCTAGATACGCAGTATTTT. It codes for CARRWLADLDTQYF.